This T cell receptor (beta chain) comes out of a study of blood T cell repertoires in COVID-19. The wider study: The samples span acute and convalescent COVID-19 from the United States, Italy and Spain. Nucleic acid was either cDNA or gDNA, and it came from T cells, B-cell-depleted T cells, or PBMCs.

Per the authors' pipeline: Nucleated cell counts were estimated from reference gene primer amplification. Some clones are missing from TCRdb's copy, which holds only in-frame ones; the method was immunoSEQ multiplex PCR. D and trimming come from the DNA, and the V and J calls and clone size come from that table. The sample comprises approximately 150,000 clones, 65% to 90% of which are singletons, and roughly 15% rests with the top ten. Cohort placement rested on clinical history that participants reported themselves. This TCR derives from a man between 45 and 60 years old who had recovered from COVID-19. Sequenced sample: PBMCs or T cells enriched from blood (not recorded which).

The chain's CDR3 is CASSQAPMDRAGNTIYF. Here the CDR3 DNA reads TGCGCCAGCAGCCAAGCCCCAATGGACAGGGCTGGAAACACCATATATTTT. The J gene is TRBJ1-3, the V gene TRBV4-1, with 8 bases matching TRBD1. CDR3 length: 17 residues. V shed 1 base and J 2 bases; nucleotides not matched to a gene: 7. Germline CDR1 MGHRA, CDR2 YSYEKL.